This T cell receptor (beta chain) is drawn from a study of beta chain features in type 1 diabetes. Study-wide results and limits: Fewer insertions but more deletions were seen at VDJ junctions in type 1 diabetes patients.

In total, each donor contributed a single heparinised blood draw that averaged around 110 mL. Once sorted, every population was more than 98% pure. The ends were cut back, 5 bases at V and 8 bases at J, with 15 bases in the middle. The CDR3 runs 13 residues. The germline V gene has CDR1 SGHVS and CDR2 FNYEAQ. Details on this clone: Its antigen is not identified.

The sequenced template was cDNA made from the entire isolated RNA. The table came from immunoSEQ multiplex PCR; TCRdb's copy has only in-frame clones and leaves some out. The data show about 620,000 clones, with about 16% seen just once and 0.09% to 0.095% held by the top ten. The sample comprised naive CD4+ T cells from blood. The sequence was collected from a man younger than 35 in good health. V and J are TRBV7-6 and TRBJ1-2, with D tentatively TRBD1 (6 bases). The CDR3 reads CASSRAGARGYTF. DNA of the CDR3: TGTGCCAGCAGCCGGGCAGGGGCGCGGGGCTACACCTTC.